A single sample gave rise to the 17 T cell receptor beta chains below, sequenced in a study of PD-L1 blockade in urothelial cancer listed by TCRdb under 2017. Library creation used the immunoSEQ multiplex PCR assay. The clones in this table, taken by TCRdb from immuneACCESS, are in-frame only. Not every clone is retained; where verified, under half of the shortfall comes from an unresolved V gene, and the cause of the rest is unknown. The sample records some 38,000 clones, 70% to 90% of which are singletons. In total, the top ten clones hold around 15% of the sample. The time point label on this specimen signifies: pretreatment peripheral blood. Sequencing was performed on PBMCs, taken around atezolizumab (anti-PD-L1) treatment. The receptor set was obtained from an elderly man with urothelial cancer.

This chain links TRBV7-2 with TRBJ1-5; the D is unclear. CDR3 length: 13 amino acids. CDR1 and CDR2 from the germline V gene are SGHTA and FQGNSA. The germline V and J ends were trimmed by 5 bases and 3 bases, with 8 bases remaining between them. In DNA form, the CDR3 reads TGTGCCAGCAGCCCGGGGTACAATCAGCCCCAGCATTTT. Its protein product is CASSPGYNQPQHF.

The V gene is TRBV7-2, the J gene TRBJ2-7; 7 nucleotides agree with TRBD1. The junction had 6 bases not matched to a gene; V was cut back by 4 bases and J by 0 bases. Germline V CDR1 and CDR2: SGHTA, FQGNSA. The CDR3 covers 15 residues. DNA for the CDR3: TGTGCCAGCAGCTCGAAGGGACAGACCTCCTACGAGCAGTACTTC. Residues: CASSSKGQTSYEQYF.

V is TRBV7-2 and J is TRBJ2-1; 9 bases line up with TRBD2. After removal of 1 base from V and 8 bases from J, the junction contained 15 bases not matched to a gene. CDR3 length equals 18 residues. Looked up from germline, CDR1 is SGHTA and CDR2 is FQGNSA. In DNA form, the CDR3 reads TGTGCCAGCAGCTTAGAGGTGTCTGGCGGGAGGGCTTCCCATGAGCAGTTCTTC. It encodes CASSLEVSGGRASHEQFF.

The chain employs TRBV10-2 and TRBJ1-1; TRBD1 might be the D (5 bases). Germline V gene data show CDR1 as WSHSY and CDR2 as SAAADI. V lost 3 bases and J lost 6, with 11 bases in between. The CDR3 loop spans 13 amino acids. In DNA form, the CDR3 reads TGCGCCAGCAGTGACAGGGCCCCTCCTGAAGCTTTCTTT. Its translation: CASSDRAPPEAFF.

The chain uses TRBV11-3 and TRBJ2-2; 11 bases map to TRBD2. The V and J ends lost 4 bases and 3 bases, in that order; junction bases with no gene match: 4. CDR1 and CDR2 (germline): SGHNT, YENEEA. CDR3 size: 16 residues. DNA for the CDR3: TGTGCCAGCAGCTCCGGGACTAGCGGTTACACCGGGGAGCTGTTTTTT. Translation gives CASSSGTSGYTGELFF.

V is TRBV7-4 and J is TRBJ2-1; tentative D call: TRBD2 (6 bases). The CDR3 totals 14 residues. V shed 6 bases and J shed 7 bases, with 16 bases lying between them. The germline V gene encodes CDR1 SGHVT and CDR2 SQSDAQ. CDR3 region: CASRSLGTRNEQFF. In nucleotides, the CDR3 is TGTGCCAGCAGGTCCCTAGGGACTCGGAATGAGCAGTTCTTC.

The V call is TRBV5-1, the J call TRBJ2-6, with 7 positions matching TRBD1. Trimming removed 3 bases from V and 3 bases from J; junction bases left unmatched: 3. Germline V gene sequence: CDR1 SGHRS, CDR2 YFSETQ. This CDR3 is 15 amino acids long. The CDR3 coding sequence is TGCGCCAGCAGCTCCACAGGGGTTGGGGCCAACGTCCTGACTTTC. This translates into CASSSTGVGANVLTF.

CDR3 nucleotide sequence: TGCGCCAGCAGTCCCCTTACTAGTGCGGGCCCAGATACGCAGTATTTT. Its translation: CASSPLTSAGPDTQYF. V gene TRBV10-1 combines with J gene TRBJ2-3; TRBD2 is a possible D gene (5 bases). The V gene's germline CDR1 is WNHNN and CDR2 SYGVQD (reference sequence). V was clipped by 5 bases and J by 4 bases, with 19 bases between them. This CDR3 contains 16 residues.

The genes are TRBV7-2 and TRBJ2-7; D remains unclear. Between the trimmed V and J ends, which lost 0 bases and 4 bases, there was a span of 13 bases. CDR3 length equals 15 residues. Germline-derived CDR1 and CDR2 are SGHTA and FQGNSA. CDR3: CASSLAVGAPYEQYF. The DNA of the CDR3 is TGTGCCAGCAGCTTAGCGGTCGGAGCCCCTTACGAGCAGTACTTC. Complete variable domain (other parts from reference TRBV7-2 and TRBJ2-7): GAGVSQSPSNKVTEKGKDVELRCDPISGHTALYWYRQSLGQGLEFLIYFQGNSAPDKSGLPSDRFSAERTGGSVSTLTIQRTQQEDSAVYLCASSLAVGAPYEQYFGPGTRLTVT.

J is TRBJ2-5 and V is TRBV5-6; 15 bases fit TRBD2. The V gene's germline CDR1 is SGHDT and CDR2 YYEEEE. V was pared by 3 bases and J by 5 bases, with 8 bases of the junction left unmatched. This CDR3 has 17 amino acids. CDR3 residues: CASSYGLAGGPRETQYF. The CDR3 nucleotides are TGTGCCAGCAGCTACGGACTAGCGGGAGGGCCGAGGGAGACCCAGTACTTC.

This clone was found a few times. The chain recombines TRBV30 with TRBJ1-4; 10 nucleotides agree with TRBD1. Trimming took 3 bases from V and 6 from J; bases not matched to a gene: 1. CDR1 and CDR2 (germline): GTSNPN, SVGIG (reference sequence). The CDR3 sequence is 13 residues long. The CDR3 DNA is TGTGCCTGGAGGACAGGGGGCTATGAAAAACTGTTTTTT. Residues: CAWRTGGYEKLFF.

CDR3 protein: CASSGTGDQPQHF. CDR3 sequence (DNA): TGCGCCAGCAGCGGGACAGGGGATCAGCCCCAGCATTTT. The chain has TRBV4-1 and TRBJ1-5, with TRBD1 matching over 10 bases. The CDR3 sequence is 13 residues long. V was pared by 5 bases and J by 5 bases, with 0 bases of the junction left unmatched. In germline, CDR1 is MGHRA, CDR2 YSYEKL.

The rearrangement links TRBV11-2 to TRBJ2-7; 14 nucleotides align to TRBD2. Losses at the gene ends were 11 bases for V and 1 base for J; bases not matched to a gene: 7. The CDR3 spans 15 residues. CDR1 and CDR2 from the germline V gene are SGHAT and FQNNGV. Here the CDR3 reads CAATGTSGRSYEQYF. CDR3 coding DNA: TGTGCCGCCACCGGGACTAGCGGGAGATCCTACGAGCAGTACTTC.

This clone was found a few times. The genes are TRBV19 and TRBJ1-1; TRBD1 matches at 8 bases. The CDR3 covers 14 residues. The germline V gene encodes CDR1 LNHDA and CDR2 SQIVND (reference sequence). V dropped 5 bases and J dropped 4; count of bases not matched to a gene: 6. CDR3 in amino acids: CASSPETGGTEAFF. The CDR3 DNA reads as TGTGCCAGTAGTCCCGAAACAGGGGGCACTGAAGCTTTCTTT.

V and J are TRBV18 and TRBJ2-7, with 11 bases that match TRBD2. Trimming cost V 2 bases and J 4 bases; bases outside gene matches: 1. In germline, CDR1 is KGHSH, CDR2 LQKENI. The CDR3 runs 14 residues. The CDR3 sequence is CASSPGTSGYEQYF. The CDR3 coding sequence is TGTGCCAGCTCACCAGGGACTAGCGGATACGAGCAGTACTTC.

Written as DNA, the CDR3 is TGTGCCAGCTCACAATCGACAGGGGGCTCCGGTCAGCCCCAGCATTTT. Protein sequence: CASSQSTGGSGQPQHF. The rearrangement uses TRBV18 and TRBJ1-5; TRBD1 agrees at 10 bases. With V trimmed by 4 bases and J by 6 bases, 9 bases remained unmatched. CDR1 and CDR2 from the germline V gene are KGHSH and LQKENI. The CDR3 sequence is 16 residues long.

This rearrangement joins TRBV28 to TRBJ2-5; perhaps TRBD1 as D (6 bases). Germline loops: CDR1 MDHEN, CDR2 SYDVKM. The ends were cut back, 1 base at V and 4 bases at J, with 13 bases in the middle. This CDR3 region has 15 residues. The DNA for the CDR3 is TGTGCCAGCAGTTTATCGCTGGGGGCGGGAGAGACCCAGTACTTC. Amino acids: CASSLSLGAGETQYF.